This T cell receptor (beta chain) emerged from a study of control samples from healthy donors and cancer patients. Produced via immunoSEQ multiplex PCR; TCRdb's table is partial and in-frame only. The sample gives roughly 76,000 clones, around 94% of which show up once; around 4.7% is in the top ten. V was cut by 10 bases and J by 0 bases, with 10 bases left in between. The CDR3 sequence is 12 residues long. Germline V gene data show CDR1 as SGHNT and CDR2 as YYREEE (reference sequence). The sequence came from a young woman in good health. Sequenced: blood. The V gene is TRBV5-4, the J gene TRBJ2-5, with unresolved D. In nucleotides, the CDR3 is TGTGCCGCATGGCAAGACCAAGAGACCCAGTACTTC. Protein: CAAWQDQETQYF.